The rows below give T cell receptor beta chains drawn from one sample of a study of blood T cell repertoires in COVID-19. Profiled with immunoSEQ multiplex PCR; TCRdb holds only in-frame clones, not every one. The sample carries 50,000 or so clones, around 90% recorded once. The sequenced sample consisted of peripheral blood. These receptors all come from a human donor with active COVID-19. The donor label of this sample is uncertain. CDR3s include the opening cysteine and the closing phenylalanine or tryptophan. The D gene is left open where the match is weak. For some rows the clone size is stated as once, few or many, or as a class when expanded; others skip it.

j_call: TRBJ2-5
d_call: TRBD1
clone_size: .
v_call: TRBV7-3
cdr3_nt: TGTGCCAGCAGCCCGGGACAGGTGATCCAAGAGACCCAGTACTTC
cdr3_aa: CASSPGQVIQETQYF

j_call: TRBJ2-5
d_call: TRBD2
clone_size: .
v_call: TRBV5-6
cdr3_nt: TGTGCCAGCAGCTTGGGAAGCGGGGGGGCAAAGACCCAGTACTTC
cdr3_aa: CASSLGSGGAKTQYF

j_call: TRBJ2-1
d_call: TRBD2
clone_size: .
v_call: TRBV7-3
cdr3_nt: TGTGCCAGCAGCCCCTCGGCGGGAGGATACAATGAGCAGTTCTTC
cdr3_aa: CASSPSAGGYNEQFF

j_call: TRBJ1-6
d_call: .
clone_size: .
v_call: TRBV6-2/TRBV6-3
cdr3_nt: TGTGCCAGCAGTTATCCGAGCTCCTATAATTCACCCCTCCACTTT
cdr3_aa: CASSYPSSYNSPLHF

j_call: TRBJ1-1
d_call: TRBD1
clone_size: .
v_call: TRBV7-3
cdr3_nt: TGTGCCAGCAGCCTTACACCGACGGGACAGGGGCGCACTGAAGCTTTCTTT
cdr3_aa: CASSLTPTGQGRTEAFF

j_call: TRBJ2-1
d_call: TRBD1
clone_size: .
v_call: TRBV9
cdr3_nt: TGTGCCAGCAGCATTCGGACAGGGGGTTACAATGAGCAGTTCTTC
cdr3_aa: CASSIRTGGYNEQFF

j_call: TRBJ1-1
d_call: .
clone_size: .
v_call: TRBV7-9
cdr3_nt: TGTGCCAGCAGCTTGGAGGTTGGTACTGAAGCTTTCTTT
cdr3_aa: CASSLEVGTEAFF

j_call: TRBJ1-1
d_call: TRBD1
clone_size: once
v_call: TRBV5-1
cdr3_nt: TGCGCCAGCAGCAAGGGGACAGAATGGGCTTTCTTT
cdr3_aa: CASSKGTEWAFF

j_call: TRBJ2-1
d_call: TRBD1
clone_size: .
v_call: TRBV7-3
cdr3_nt: TGTGCCAGCAGTCAAGGACAGGGAGGTTACAATGAGCAGTTCTTC
cdr3_aa: CASSQGQGGYNEQFF

j_call: TRBJ1-2
d_call: .
clone_size: .
v_call: TRBV3-1/TRBV3-2
cdr3_nt: TGTGCCAGCAGCCAATCCGGGAATGGCTACACCTTC
cdr3_aa: CASSQSGNGYTF

j_call: TRBJ1-6
d_call: TRBD1
clone_size: few
v_call: TRBV7-9
cdr3_nt: TGTGCCAGCAGCGTACATACGAGGGGGCCCTCACCCCTCCACTTT
cdr3_aa: CASSVHTRGPSPLHF

j_call: TRBJ1-1
d_call: .
clone_size: .
v_call: TRBV6-5
cdr3_nt: TGTGCCAGCAGTTACTACGGGGGAAACACTGAAGCTTTCTTT
cdr3_aa: CASSYYGGNTEAFF

j_call: TRBJ2-3
d_call: .
clone_size: .
v_call: TRBV6-5
cdr3_nt: TGTGCCAGCAGTTCACTAGGGGGGGGCACAGATACGCAGTATTTT
cdr3_aa: CASSSLGGGTDTQYF

j_call: TRBJ2-7
d_call: .
clone_size: .
v_call: TRBV3-1/TRBV3-2
cdr3_nt: TGTGCCAGCAGCCAAAGTCACAGAATGGACGAGCAGTACTTC
cdr3_aa: CASSQSHRMDEQYF

j_call: TRBJ2-7
d_call: .
clone_size: .
v_call: TRBV5-8
cdr3_nt: TGTGCCAGCAGTAAGGGGGGGTCTTCCTACGAGCAGTACTTC
cdr3_aa: CASSKGGSSYEQYF

j_call: TRBJ2-6
d_call: .
clone_size: .
v_call: TRBV6-4
cdr3_nt: TGTGCCAGCAGTGACACAGGGTCTAGTGGGGCCAACGTCCTGACTTTC
cdr3_aa: CASSDTGSSGANVLTF

j_call: TRBJ1-2
d_call: TRBD1
clone_size: .
v_call: TRBV5-1
cdr3_nt: TGCGCCAGCAGCTTGGGGACAGGCTATGGCTACACCTTC
cdr3_aa: CASSLGTGYGYTF

j_call: TRBJ2-3
d_call: TRBD2
clone_size: .
v_call: TRBV24-1
cdr3_nt: TGTGCCACTCGGCGGGGGACGTTAGGTACGCAGTATTTT
cdr3_aa: CATRRGTLGTQYF

j_call: TRBJ1-1
d_call: TRBD1
clone_size: .
v_call: TRBV11-2
cdr3_nt: TGTGCCAGCAGCCCTCAGGGGGGAGGAACTGAAGCTTTCTTT
cdr3_aa: CASSPQGGGTEAFF

j_call: TRBJ2-5
d_call: .
clone_size: .
v_call: TRBV5-1
cdr3_nt: TGCGCCAGCAGCCACAGGAGCCTGGGGGAGACCCAGTACTTC
cdr3_aa: CASSHRSLGETQYF

j_call: TRBJ2-3
d_call: TRBD1
clone_size: once
v_call: TRBV4-2
cdr3_nt: TGTGCCAGCAGCCAAGGGACAGGGAATACAGATACGCAGTATTTT
cdr3_aa: CASSQGTGNTDTQYF

j_call: TRBJ1-4
d_call: .
clone_size: .
v_call: TRBV5-1
cdr3_nt: TGCGCCAGCAGCCCTGCGGGGGGCCCAACTAATGAAAAACTGTTTTTT
cdr3_aa: CASSPAGGPTNEKLFF

j_call: TRBJ1-1
d_call: TRBD1
clone_size: .
v_call: TRBV5-1
cdr3_nt: TGCGCCAGCAGCCCGGGACAGAAGAACACTGAAGCTTTCTTT
cdr3_aa: CASSPGQKNTEAFF

j_call: TRBJ2-5
d_call: TRBD1
clone_size: few
v_call: TRBV7-9
cdr3_nt: TGTGCCAGCAGCTTAAAGAGACAGGGTGAGACCCAGTACTTC
cdr3_aa: CASSLKRQGETQYF

j_call: TRBJ2-1
d_call: TRBD2
clone_size: .
v_call: TRBV5-8
cdr3_nt: TGTGCCAGCAGCTTGGCGTTAGTGGTTGGACTAGCGTATTACAATGAGCAGTTCTTC
cdr3_aa: CASSLALVVGLAYYNEQFF

j_call: TRBJ1-1
d_call: .
clone_size: .
v_call: TRBV10-3
cdr3_nt: TGTGCCATCAGTGGACACACTTGGGACACTGAAGCTTTCTTT
cdr3_aa: CAISGHTWDTEAFF

j_call: TRBJ2-3
d_call: TRBD2
clone_size: .
v_call: TRBV28
cdr3_nt: TGTGCCAGCAGTTTACTAGCGGGAGCGGTGGAAACAGATACGCAGTATTTT
cdr3_aa: CASSLLAGAVETDTQYF

j_call: TRBJ2-1
d_call: TRBD2
clone_size: .
v_call: TRBV27
cdr3_nt: TGTGCCAGCAGTTCCCTAGCGGGGGGGGCTGGCAATGAGCAGTTCTTC
cdr3_aa: CASSSLAGGAGNEQFF